A single sample gave rise to the 27 T cell receptor beta chains below, sequenced in a study of regulatory T cells in long-lasting Graves disease. Construction of TCR beta libraries relied on iRepertoire HTBI primers and on Arm-PCR targeting CDR3 regions. From the multiplex PCR reads, TCRdb called clonotypes with MiXCR, one entry per CDR3 protein. The sample shows some 370,000 distinct CDR3 sequences, about 11% of them seen only once. Time point in this sample: newly diagnosed GD, antithyroid drugs for less than 3 months. PBMCs provided the RNA from which the TCR library was made. The sample was also reused in another study, on T cells in Graves' hyperthyroidism and ophthalmopathy.

This specimen consisted of peripheral blood mononuclear cells (PBMCs), obtained at new diagnosis, from a patient treated with antithyroid drugs. Every receptor here comes from a young woman with Graves disease.

This clonotype has a count of ten or more. The V call is TRBV6-1, the J call TRBJ2-7, with TRBD1 matching over 7 bases. The V segment lost 4 bases and the J segment 0 bases; nucleotides outside the gene matches: 3. Germline V gene sequence: CDR1 MNHNS, CDR2 SASEGT. CDR3 length equals 14 residues. DNA of the CDR3: TGTGCCAGCAGTGGGTGGGACAGCTCCTACGAGCAGTACGTC. Residues: CASSGWDSSYEQYV.

There are many counts of this clonotype. This chain uses TRBV20-1 with TRBJ2-3; no firm D call. Germline CDR1 and CDR2: DFQATT and SNEGSKA (reference sequence). Trimming left V 1 base short and J 0 bases short, with 8 bases between. The CDR3 runs to 14 residues. The CDR3 reads CSARVSPSTDTQYF. Written as DNA, the CDR3 is TGCAGTGCTAGAGTCTCCCCTAGCACAGATACGCAGTATTTT.

This chain connects TRBV7-2 to TRBJ2-5; TRBD2 matches 9 bases. The J segment lost 2 bases and the V segment lost 0 bases, leaving 28 bases of the junction unmatched. Germline V gene lookup returns CDR1 SGHTA and CDR2 FQGNSA. The CDR3 length is 24 residues. The CDR3 loop reads CASSLAWGASPQGASGEGQETQYF. CDR3 sequence (DNA): TGTGCCAGCAGCTTAGCTTGGGGGGCTAGTCCCCAAGGGGCTAGCGGGGAGGGACAAGAGACCCAGTACTTC.

Many counts were recorded for this clonotype. This chain connects TRBV18 to TRBJ2-1; no definite D call. V shed 3 bases and J shed 2 bases, with 8 bases lying between them. Germline CDR1 KGHSH, CDR2 LQKENI. The CDR3 runs to 14 residues. DNA of the CDR3: TGTGCCAGCTCACCCTATGGGACCTACAATGAGCAGTTCTTC. Translated: CASSPYGTYNEQFF.

This clonotype occurred a few times. The chain combines TRBV7-3 with TRBJ2-1; D possibly corresponds to TRBD2 (7 bases). The CDR3 loop spans 15 amino acids. V lost 1 base and J 4 bases, leaving 11 bases between the germline ends. Per germline, CDR1 SGHTA and CDR2 FQGTGA. CDR3 residues: CASSLNGGPYNEQFF. CDR3 bases: TGTGCCAGCAGCTTAAACGGGGGGCCGTACAATGAGCAGTTCTTC.

This clonotype appeared many times. The rearrangement uses TRBV10-3 and TRBJ2-2; no definite D call. Germline lookup yields CDR1 ENHRY and CDR2 SYGVKD. The V end was cut by 6 bases, the J end by 0 bases, with 8 bases between. CDR3 size: 14 residues. CDR3 bases: TGTGCCATCAGAGAAGAATCGAACACCGGGGAGCTGTTTTTT. Protein sequence: CAIREESNTGELFF.

The rearrangement links TRBV25-1 to TRBJ2-1, with 14 bases fitting TRBD2. Germline V gene data show CDR1 as MGHDK and CDR2 as SYGVNS. The CDR3 extends over 19 amino acids. Losses at the gene ends were 3 bases for V and 9 bases for J; bases not matched to a gene: 16. The CDR3 coding sequence is TGTGCCAGCAGTGACCAATCGGGACTAGCGGGGGACCCGAGGGGTGAGCAGTTCTTC. It specifies CASSDQSGLAGDPRGEQFF.

This clonotype was seen repeatedly, ten times or more. Here the CDR3 reads CASRRTSGTWGEQFF. The CDR3 DNA reads as TGTGCCAGCAGACGGACTAGCGGGACGTGGGGTGAGCAGTTCTTC. The chain is built from TRBV11-2 and TRBJ2-1; TRBD2 matches at 12 bases. With 6 bases clipped from V and 9 bases from J, the junction kept 9 bases outside the gene matches. This CDR3 is built from 15 residues. Germline CDR1 SGHAT, CDR2 FQNNGV. Variable domain in full (rest from reference TRBV11-2 and TRBJ2-1): EAGVAQSPRYKIIEKRQSVAFWCNPISGHATLYWYQQILGQGPKLLIQFQNNGVVDDSQLPKDRFSAERLKGVDSTLKIQPAKLEDSAVYLCASRRTSGTWGEQFFGPGTRLTVL.

This clonotype was seen many times. V usage is TRBV2 and J usage is TRBJ2-1; 14 bases are a match to TRBD2. There are 13 residues in the CDR3. J gave up 9 bases and V 10 bases, and 5 bases lay outside the gene matches. Looked up from germline, CDR1 is SNHLY and CDR2 is FYNNEI. CDR3 region: CAIGTSGGTEQFF. DNA for the CDR3: TGTGCCATCGGGACTAGCGGGGGAACTGAGCAGTTCTTC.

This clonotype appeared a few times. This chain links TRBV27 with TRBJ2-1; tentatively, D is TRBD2 (6 bases). Germline CDR1 MNHEY, CDR2 SMNVEV (reference sequence). The CDR3 spans 15 residues. The ends were cut back, 4 bases at V and 2 bases at J, with 12 bases in the middle. CDR3: CASSSLGGTYNEQFF. CDR3 coding DNA: TGTGCCAGCAGTTCTCTTGGCGGGACCTACAATGAGCAGTTCTTC.

This clonotype turned up a few times. CDR3 DNA sequence: TGCGCCAGCAGCTTGGACAAGTACAATGAGCAGTTCTTC. It encodes CASSLDKYNEQFF. The rearrangement uses TRBV5-1 and TRBJ2-1, with unresolved D. The V end lost 0 bases, the J end lost 4 bases, and 5 bases lay between the germline ends. There are 13 residues in the CDR3. CDR1 is SGHRS and CDR2 is YFSETQ in the germline V gene.

The chain recombines TRBV12-3 or TRBV12-4 with TRBJ2-1, with TRBD1 as a possible D gene (6 bases). Trimming removed 6 bases at V and 2 bases at J, with 17 bases between. The CDR3 contains 16 residues. The CDR3 DNA reads as TGTGCCAGCAGCCCCAGGGGAATTTTAACCTACAATGAGCAGTTCTTC. Protein sequence: CASSPRGILTYNEQFF.

This clonotype occurred many times. A junction end diverges from the germline sequence, so it may reflect a read error. The genes are TRBV7-2 and TRBJ1-4; D is uncertain. The CDR3 consists of 12 residues. CDR1 and CDR2 (germline): SGHTA, FQGNSA. The CDR3 DNA follows: TGTGCCGGCAGCTTACAGAATGAAAAACTGTTTTTT. This codes for CAGSLQNEKLFF.

This chain links TRBV6-1 with TRBJ2-2, with D uncertain. Trimming shortened V by 8 bases and J by 5 bases, and 12 bases separated the two germline ends. The CDR3 spans 13 residues. Germline assignment: CDR1 MNHNS and CDR2 SASEGT. The CDR3 protein is CASRPTYTGELFF. The CDR3 bases are TGTGCCAGCCGCCCCACTTATACCGGGGAGCTGTTTTTT.

The rearrangement joins TRBV28 to TRBJ2-5; D unresolved. Germline CDR1 reads MDHEN; CDR2 reads SYDVKM. Trimming removed 7 bases at V and 3 bases at J, with 18 bases between. This CDR3 is built from 15 residues. This chain's CDR3 is CASKSLFPPEETQYF. In nucleotides, the CDR3 is TGTGCCAGCAAAAGTTTATTTCCCCCTGAAGAGACCCAGTACTTC.

This clonotype was seen repeatedly, ten times or more. This chain joins TRBV6-2 or TRBV6-3 and TRBJ2-7; D ambiguous. The CDR3 consists of 14 residues. From germline, CDR1 is MNHEY and CDR2 SVGEGT. Trimming left V 4 bases short and J 3 bases short, with 13 bases between. The CDR3 coding sequence is TGTGCCAGCAGTTTCCGTCGACTCAGCTACGAGCAGTACGTC. Translated, it gives CASSFRRLSYEQYV.

This clonotype was observed at least ten times. The chain employs TRBV6-4 and TRBJ2-1; 7 nucleotides match TRBD1. Germline CDR1 reads MRHNA; CDR2 reads SNTAGT. The CDR3 is 15 amino acids. V shed 2 bases and J 3 bases; nucleotides not matched to a gene: 4. The chain's CDR3 is CASSDSAGGYNEQFF. CDR3 nucleotides: TGTGCCAGCAGTGACAGTGCAGGGGGCTACAATGAGCAGTTCTTC.

This clonotype appeared a few times. The chain combines TRBV6-5 with TRBJ2-1; D remains ambiguous. V gave up 2 bases and J gave up 9 bases, with 17 bases separating them. CDR1 and CDR2 (germline): MNHEY, SVGAGI. The CDR3 runs 15 residues. The CDR3 DNA is TGTGCCAGCAGTTACATGTTTGGGCAGCCGGGTGAGCAGTTCTTC. Protein: CASSYMFGQPGEQFF.

This clonotype was counted many times. The chain uses TRBV20-1 and TRBJ1-6; the match to TRBD1 covers 7 bases. The CDR3 is 13 residues long. V was pared by 0 bases and J by 7 bases, with 0 bases of the junction left unmatched. Germline values: CDR1 DFQATT, CDR2 SNEGSKA (reference sequence). In nucleotides, the CDR3 is TGCAGTGCTAGAGAACAGGGGAATTCACCCCTCCACTTT. This gives the protein CSAREQGNSPLHF.

The gene calls are TRBV25-1 and TRBJ1-2, with 9 nucleotides matching TRBD1. Trimming at V came to 1 base and at J to 8 bases, leaving 2 bases not matched to a gene. This CDR3 has 13 amino acids. CDR1 is MGHDK, CDR2 SYGVNS, per germline. CDR3 region: CASSESGTGGYTF. The CDR3, as DNA: TGTGCCAGCAGTGAATCTGGGACAGGGGGCTACACCTTC.

This clonotype showed up just a few times. V gene TRBV4-3 combines with J gene TRBJ2-7; D unclear. CDR1 is LGHNA, CDR2 YSLEER, per germline. V was pared by 0 bases and J by 0 bases, with 6 bases between. The CDR3 has 14 residues. CDR3 nucleotide sequence: TGCGCCAGCAGCCAAGAGGGGTCCTCCTACGAGCAGTACTTC. Encoded protein: CASSQEGSSYEQYF.

Many counts were recorded for this clonotype. The chain combines TRBV4-1 with TRBJ2-5; D is perhaps TRBD1 (5 bases). The CDR3 runs 16 residues. Germline assignment: CDR1 MGHRA and CDR2 YSYEKL. The V and J ends lost 0 bases and 4 bases respectively, with 15 bases between them. CDR3 coding DNA: TGCGCCAGCAGCCAAGATGGGGCGCGACAGCGAGAGACCCAGTACTTC. It specifies CASSQDGARQRETQYF.

There are a few counts of this clonotype. The CDR3 sequence: CASSQITQQETQYF. CDR3 nucleotides: TGTGCCAGCAGCCAAATAACCCAGCAGGAGACCCAGTACTTC. The V and J genes are TRBV4-2 and TRBJ2-5; D unresolved. This CDR3 has 14 residues. Between the trimmed V and J ends, which lost 2 bases and 5 bases, there was a span of 12 bases. Germline V gene data show CDR1 as LGHNA and CDR2 as YNFKEQ.

V usage is TRBV12-3 or TRBV12-4 and J usage is TRBJ2-1, with TRBD2 matching over 9 bases. The junction had 17 bases not matched to a gene; V was cut back by 5 bases and J by 9 bases. The CDR3 has 17 residues. CDR3 in amino acids: CASSPKWGLAISFEQFF. CDR3 nucleotide sequence: TGTGCCAGCAGTCCAAAATGGGGACTAGCTATTAGTTTTGAGCAGTTCTTC.

This clonotype was seen a single time. The genes are TRBV29-1 and TRBJ1-2; 10 nucleotides match TRBD1. V shed 2 bases, J shed 8 bases, and the junction held 5 bases outside the gene matches. The germline V gene encodes CDR1 SQVTM and CDR2 ANQGSEA. This CDR3 is built from 13 residues. Written as DNA, the CDR3 is TGCAGCGTTGAACGACAGGGGGCATACGGCTACACCTTC. Amino acids: CSVERQGAYGYTF.

This clonotype has ten or more counts. V and J are TRBV12-3 or TRBV12-4 and TRBJ1-4; unclear D gene. This CDR3 contains 14 residues. With 3 bases removed from V and 7 bases from J, the gap between germline ends came to 12 bases. In DNA form, the CDR3 reads TGTGCCAGCAGTTTGGCAGGCGTGGGTGAAAAACTGTTTTTT. Translated: CASSLAGVGEKLFF.

The V and J genes are TRBV13 and TRBJ2-2, with D perhaps TRBD1 or TRBD2 (6 bases each). The CDR3 has 13 residues. Germline CDR1 and CDR2: PRHDT and FYEKMQ (reference sequence). Trimming cost V 5 bases and J 7 bases, with 11 bases left between them. The CDR3 sequence: CASSRGQGGELFF. The CDR3 nucleotides are TGTGCCAGCAGCCGGGGGCAAGGCGGGGAGCTGTTTTTT.